The T cell receptor (beta chain) described here comes from a study of T cells after yellow fever vaccination. Study-wide results and limits: Shared CD4/CD8 clonotypes were a small share, likely from convergent recombination. Secondary responses were weaker yet peaked faster, day 5 versus 15.

Trimming pared 5 bases from V and 0 bases from J, leaving 13 bases between. The CDR3 is made up of 15 amino acids. The germline CDR1 and CDR2 sequences are SGHRS and YFSETQ. This clonotype was seen more than once but under ten times. Its antigen is not identified. By 5'RACE template switching, TCR cDNA was produced, with a universal primer site and UMIs added in the process. TCRdb redid the calling of the 5' RACE reads with MiXCR, one entry per CDR3 protein. The profile shows a few hundred thousand distinct CDR3 sequences, roughly 4.3% of them singletons. This sequence originates from a man younger than 35 who received the YFV17D yellow fever vaccine. The rearrangement joins TRBV5-1 to TRBJ2-3; no firm D call. The input for sequencing was PBMCs, taken 5 days after the yellow fever booster vaccination. Here the CDR3 reads CASRSRPSSTDTQYF. The CDR3 nucleotides read TGCGCCAGCAGGTCCCGACCATCGAGCACAGATACGCAGTATTTT.